This TCR beta chain was identified in a study of CD8 T cells in Susac syndrome. This clonotype was recorded only once. cDNA came from around 0.5 to 1 ug RNA primed by random hexamers. The immunoSEQ assay covered 54 Vbeta and 13 Jbeta segments for CDR3. A single record per CDR3 protein comes from TCRdb applying MiXCR to the immunoSEQ multiplex PCR reads. This table holds approximately 150,000 distinct CDR3 sequences, 94% found once. Sequencing of TCR beta drew on CD8+ and CD4+ T cells from blood. Controls matched for sex and age were healthy donors. Negative isolation was used for CD8+ and CD4+ T cells, and FACS enrichment was applied to TEMRA cells. Germline V gene sequence: CDR1 ENHRY, CDR2 SYGVKD. The CDR3 extends over 13 amino acids. V gave up 6 bases and J gave up 3 bases; unmatched junction bases: 4.

Sequencing was carried out using CD4+ T cells from PBMCs. The chain uses TRBV10-3 and TRBJ2-7, with TRBD2 matching 8 bases. The TCR originated in a human donor in good health. The CDR3 DNA sequence: TGTGCCATCAGGGAGGGACTAGGCTACGAGCAGTACTTC. Protein sequence: CAIREGLGYEQYF.